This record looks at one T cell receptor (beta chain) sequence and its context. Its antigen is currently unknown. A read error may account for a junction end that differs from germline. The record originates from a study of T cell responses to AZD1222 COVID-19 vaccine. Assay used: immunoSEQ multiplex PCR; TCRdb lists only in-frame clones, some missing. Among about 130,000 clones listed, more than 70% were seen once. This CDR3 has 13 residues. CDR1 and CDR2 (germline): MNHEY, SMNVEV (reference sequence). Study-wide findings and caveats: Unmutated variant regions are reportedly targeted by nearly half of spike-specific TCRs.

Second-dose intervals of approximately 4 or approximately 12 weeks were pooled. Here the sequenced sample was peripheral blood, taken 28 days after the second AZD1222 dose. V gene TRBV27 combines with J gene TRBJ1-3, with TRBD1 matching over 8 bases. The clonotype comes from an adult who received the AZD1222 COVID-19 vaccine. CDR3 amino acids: CASSPGQGSTIYF. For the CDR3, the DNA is TGTGCCAGCAGTCCAGGACAGGGAAGCACCATATATTTT.